A single sample is the source of the 7 T cell receptor beta chains below, sequenced in a study of blood T cell repertoires in COVID-19 (TCRdb year 2020). The library was built by means of the immunoSEQ multiplex PCR assay. The table was pulled from immuneACCESS by TCRdb, which kept in-frame rearrangements only. Such tables lose some clones; where checked, under half of the loss comes from unresolved V genes, and the rest has no known cause. A total of approximately 200,000 clones appear in this sample, roughly four fifths of them only once. Under 2% of the sample is held by the ten biggest clonotypes. Sequencing input: PBMCs or T cells enriched from blood (not recorded which). Receptors originate from a man between 60 and 75 years old who had recovered from COVID-19.

J is TRBJ1-6 and V is TRBV6-5; 9 nucleotides line up with TRBD1. The germline V gene has CDR1 MNHEY and CDR2 SVGAGI. The CDR3 spans 14 residues. Germline trimming cut 6 bases from V and 7 bases from J; bases unmatched to any gene: 4. The CDR3 DNA reads as TGTGCCAGCAGGGGAGGACAGGGGAATTCACCCCTCCACTTT. This sequence encodes CASRGGQGNSPLHF.

The CDR3 DNA reads as TGCGCCAGCAGTGAGTCGGGGCAGGGTGGTGAAAAACTGTTTTTT. This translates into CASSESGQGGEKLFF. V gene TRBV10-2 combines with J gene TRBJ1-4; TRBD1 might be the D (5 bases). The CDR3 runs 15 residues. Germline V gene sequence: CDR1 WSHSY, CDR2 SAAADI. V was clipped by 0 bases and J by 7 bases, with 12 bases between them.

J is TRBJ1-2 and V is TRBV3-1 (or the pseudogene TRBV3-2); the match to TRBD1 covers 8 bases. The CDR3 contains 14 residues. The V gene end was trimmed by 4 bases and the J gene end by 7 bases; junction bases not matched to a gene: 8. Germline lookup yields CDR1 LGHDT and CDR2 YNNKEL (reference sequence). CDR3 nucleotide sequence: TGTGCCAGCAGCCTTGGACAGGGCATCGGTGGCTACACCTTC. This sequence encodes CASSLGQGIGGYTF.

The genes are TRBV5-5 and TRBJ2-3; D is possibly TRBD2 (5 bases). Germline values: CDR1 SGHKS, CDR2 YYEKEE (reference sequence). Between the trimmed V and J ends, which lost 3 bases and 3 bases, there was a span of 14 bases. The CDR3 extends over 15 amino acids. The CDR3 DNA is TGTGCCAGCAGCTCCGCGGTCCTAGCAACAGATACGCAGTATTTT. This translates into CASSSAVLATDTQYF.

The genes are TRBV6-4 and TRBJ2-1; 7 bases fit TRBD1. The germline gives CDR1 MRHNA, CDR2 SNTAGT. There are 15 residues in the CDR3. V lost 0 bases, J lost 2 bases, and 1 base stayed unmatched. The CDR3 region has the DNA TGTGCCAGCAGTGACTCAGGGGGCGCCTACAATGAGCAGTTCTTC. Amino acid sequence: CASSDSGGAYNEQFF.

V gene TRBV25-1 combines with J gene TRBJ2-2; a possible D gene is TRBD2 (7 bases). The CDR3 has 13 residues. The ends were cut back, 6 bases at V and 5 bases at J, with 10 bases in the middle. Germline CDR1 MGHDK, CDR2 SYGVNS. This chain's CDR3 is CASRGGDTGELFF. The CDR3 DNA follows: TGTGCCAGCAGAGGGGGGGATACCGGGGAGCTGTTTTTT.

V is TRBV5-1 and J is TRBJ2-5, with 10 positions matching TRBD2. V lost 2 bases and J lost 4; bases outside the gene matches: 11. CDR1 and CDR2 from the germline V gene are SGHRS and YFSETQ. CDR3 length: 17 residues. CDR3 sequence reads: CASSFSGGAGVAETQYF. CDR3 DNA: TGCGCCAGCAGCTTCAGCGGGGGGGCCGGGGTTGCAGAGACCCAGTACTTC.